This is a list of T cell receptor beta chains from one sample in a study of cytomegalovirus exposure and HLA in healthy donors. Libraries were prepared by immunoSEQ multiplex PCR; TCRdb keeps only in-frame clonotypes and omits some of them. The profile shows tens of thousands of clones, approximately 71% of them singletons. Material: PBMCs. These receptors all stem from a middle-aged man in good health and CMV-seronegative. CDR3s include the opening cysteine and the closing phenylalanine or tryptophan. D genes are given only for firm matches. Some rows have no size entry. The others give once, few or many, or a class for an expanded clone.

abundance: -; d_gene: TRBD2; len: 13; v_gene: TRBV30; j_gene: TRBJ2-7; CDR3nt: TGTGCCTGTCAACTAGCGGGAGGCCACGAGCAGTACTTC; CDR3aa: CACQLAGGHEQYF
abundance: -; d_gene: -; len: 15; v_gene: TRBV2; j_gene: TRBJ2-4; CDR3nt: TGTGCCAGCAGTGGGACAAGCCTAGCCAAAAACATTCAGTACTTC; CDR3aa: CASSGTSLAKNIQYF
abundance: -; d_gene: -; len: 14; v_gene: TRBV9; j_gene: TRBJ2-5; CDR3nt: TGTGCCAGCAGCGTAGGTACGGGCCAAGAGACCCAGTACTTC; CDR3aa: CASSVGTGQETQYF
abundance: -; d_gene: -; len: 15; v_gene: TRBV5-6; j_gene: TRBJ1-5; CDR3nt: TGTGCCAGCAGCTTGGCGGGAATGAGGGATCAGCCCCAGCATTTT; CDR3aa: CASSLAGMRDQPQHF
abundance: -; d_gene: TRBD1; len: 14; v_gene: TRBV29-1; j_gene: TRBJ1-4; CDR3nt: TGCAGCGTTGCGGAACAGGGGTCGAGTGAAAAACTGTTTTTT; CDR3aa: CSVAEQGSSEKLFF
abundance: -; d_gene: -; len: 16; v_gene: TRBV5-1; j_gene: TRBJ2-3; CDR3nt: TGCGCCAGCAGCTTGGCCTTGCAGCAGGGAGGGGGTACGCAGTATTTT; CDR3aa: CASSLALQQGGGTQYF
abundance: -; d_gene: -; len: 14; v_gene: TRBV28; j_gene: TRBJ2-7; CDR3nt: TGTGCCAGCAGCGGTAGCGGAAGCTCCTACGAGCAGTACTTC; CDR3aa: CASSGSGSSYEQYF
abundance: -; d_gene: TRBD2; len: 16; v_gene: TRBV29-1; j_gene: TRBJ2-2; CDR3nt: TGCAGCGTTGAGGGACTAGCGGGAGGAAACACCGGGGAGCTGTTTTTT; CDR3aa: CSVEGLAGGNTGELFF
abundance: -; d_gene: TRBD1; len: 12; v_gene: TRBV4-1; j_gene: TRBJ2-1; CDR3nt: TGCGCCGCCGCTATTGACAGGGATGAGCAGTTCTTC; CDR3aa: CAAAIDRDEQFF
abundance: -; d_gene: -; len: 14; v_gene: TRBV10-1; j_gene: TRBJ2-1; CDR3nt: TGCGCCAGCAGTGGAAACAGACGTTACAATGAGCAGTTCTTC; CDR3aa: CASSGNRRYNEQFF
abundance: -; d_gene: -; len: 12; v_gene: TRBV29-1; j_gene: TRBJ2-7; CDR3nt: TGCAGCGTTGCAAGGGGAACCTACGAGCAGTACTTC; CDR3aa: CSVARGTYEQYF
abundance: -; d_gene: -; len: 11; v_gene: TRBV5-1; j_gene: TRBJ2-1; CDR3nt: TGCGCCAGTGGTACAGACAATGAGCAGTTCTTC; CDR3aa: CASGTDNEQFF
abundance: -; d_gene: TRBD1; len: 15; v_gene: TRBV5-1; j_gene: TRBJ1-1; CDR3nt: TGCGCCAGCAGCTTGGGGGACAGTATGAACACTGAAGCTTTCTTT; CDR3aa: CASSLGDSMNTEAFF
abundance: once; d_gene: TRBD1; len: 16; v_gene: TRBV5-4; j_gene: TRBJ2-7; CDR3nt: TGTGCCAGCAGCTCTTGGGGGGACAGGGTGAACCACGAGCAGTACTTC; CDR3aa: CASSSWGDRVNHEQYF
abundance: once; d_gene: -; len: 15; v_gene: TRBV5-6; j_gene: TRBJ1-4; CDR3nt: TGTGCCAGCAGTTCAATAATCGACAGGAATGAAAAACTGTTTTTT; CDR3aa: CASSSIIDRNEKLFF
abundance: -; d_gene: TRBD2; len: 14; v_gene: TRBV29-1; j_gene: TRBJ2-1; CDR3nt: TGCAGCGTTGAAGCGTCAGGGAGGGAATATGAGCAGTTCTTC; CDR3aa: CSVEASGREYEQFF
abundance: -; d_gene: -; len: 13; v_gene: TRBV30; j_gene: TRBJ1-1; CDR3nt: TGTGCCTGGAGACCAATCGGGAGCCCCGAAGCTTTCTTT; CDR3aa: CAWRPIGSPEAFF
abundance: -; d_gene: TRBD1; len: 17; v_gene: TRBV5-1; j_gene: TRBJ1-2; CDR3nt: TGCGCCAGCAGCTCCGTCCCGGGACAGGGATTGGCCTCTGGCTACACCTTC; CDR3aa: CASSSVPGQGLASGYTF
abundance: -; d_gene: -; len: 12; v_gene: TRBV6-1; j_gene: TRBJ1-1; CDR3nt: TGTGCCAGCAGCCCCCGACAGGTGAAAGCTTTCTTT; CDR3aa: CASSPRQVKAFF
abundance: -; d_gene: TRBD1; len: 16; v_gene: TRBV5-6; j_gene: TRBJ2-2; CDR3nt: TGTGCCAGCAGCCAACAGGGGGGCGCGATGGCCGGGGAGCTGTTTTTT; CDR3aa: CASSQQGGAMAGELFF
abundance: once; d_gene: -; len: 15; v_gene: TRBV5-1; j_gene: TRBJ1-4; CDR3nt: TGCGCCAGCAGCTTCCAGGACCCCAGGGAAGAAAAACTGTTTTTT; CDR3aa: CASSFQDPREEKLFF
abundance: once; d_gene: TRBD2; len: 16; v_gene: TRBV28; j_gene: TRBJ2-1; CDR3nt: TGTGCCAGCAGCCTTAGGGGGACTAGCGGGACCGATGAGCAGTTCTTC; CDR3aa: CASSLRGTSGTDEQFF
abundance: -; d_gene: TRBD1; len: 16; v_gene: TRBV7-9; j_gene: TRBJ1-5; CDR3nt: TGTTCCAGCAGCCGCGCGAAGACAGGGGGCGGAGAGCCCCAGCATTTT; CDR3aa: CSSSRAKTGGGEPQHF
abundance: -; d_gene: TRBD2; len: 13; v_gene: TRBV30; j_gene: TRBJ2-7; CDR3nt: TGTGCCTGGAGTCCGGGGGGGGACTACGAGCAGTACTTC; CDR3aa: CAWSPGGDYEQYF
abundance: few; d_gene: -; len: 16; v_gene: TRBV10-2; j_gene: TRBJ2-1; CDR3nt: TGCGCCAGCAGTGACCCCCTAGCGCGAACCTACAATGAGCAGTTCTTC; CDR3aa: CASSDPLARTYNEQFF
abundance: -; d_gene: TRBD1; len: 15; v_gene: TRBV6-5; j_gene: TRBJ1-6; CDR3nt: TGTGCCAGCAGTAGCCTACAGGGGATTAATTCACCCCTCCACTTT; CDR3aa: CASSSLQGINSPLHF
abundance: -; d_gene: -; len: 15; v_gene: TRBV6-5; j_gene: TRBJ1-6; CDR3nt: TGTGCCACCAACGGGGGAGGCTCCTATAATTCACCCCTCCACTTT; CDR3aa: CATNGGGSYNSPLHF
abundance: -; d_gene: -; len: 13; v_gene: TRBV7-3; j_gene: TRBJ2-3; CDR3nt: TGTGCCAGCAGCCTGACTGTGCCCGATACGCAGTATTTT; CDR3aa: CASSLTVPDTQYF
abundance: -; d_gene: TRBD1; len: 15; v_gene: TRBV5-1; j_gene: TRBJ1-2; CDR3nt: TGCGCCAGCAGCTCACCGGGACAGGGGTTTAATGGCTACACCTTC; CDR3aa: CASSSPGQGFNGYTF
abundance: -; d_gene: -; len: 13; v_gene: TRBV28; j_gene: TRBJ1-4; CDR3nt: TGTGCCGGCAGGGAGGCCACTAATGAAAAACTGTTTTTT; CDR3aa: CAGREATNEKLFF
abundance: once; d_gene: -; len: 13; v_gene: TRBV27; j_gene: TRBJ1-6; CDR3nt: TGTGCCAGCAGTTTTGGGGAGGAATCACCCCTCCACTTT; CDR3aa: CASSFGEESPLHF
abundance: -; d_gene: -; len: 16; v_gene: TRBV30; j_gene: TRBJ1-4; CDR3nt: TGTGCCTGGAGTGAGGCAGGGGCCCTCGCTAATGAAAAACTGTTTTTT; CDR3aa: CAWSEAGALANEKLFF
abundance: -; d_gene: TRBD1; len: 17; v_gene: TRBV13; j_gene: TRBJ1-1; CDR3nt: TGTGCCAGCAGCCCCGGACAGGGGGCTTGGATGGACACTGAAGCTTTCTTT; CDR3aa: CASSPGQGAWMDTEAFF
abundance: -; d_gene: TRBD1; len: 13; v_gene: TRBV11-1; j_gene: TRBJ1-2; CDR3nt: TGTGCCAGCAGCTTACGGGACAGCTATGGCTACACCTTC; CDR3aa: CASSLRDSYGYTF
abundance: many; d_gene: TRBD1; len: 15; v_gene: TRBV4-2; j_gene: TRBJ1-1; CDR3nt: TGTGCCAGCAGCCAAGTAGGACAGGGGAACACTGAAGCTTTCTTT; CDR3aa: CASSQVGQGNTEAFF
abundance: -; d_gene: TRBD1; len: 15; v_gene: TRBV4-1; j_gene: TRBJ1-2; CDR3nt: TGCGCCAGCAGCCGGGGGACAGGGGGCCATAGGGGCTACACCTTC; CDR3aa: CASSRGTGGHRGYTF
abundance: -; d_gene: TRBD2; len: 15; v_gene: TRBV27; j_gene: TRBJ2-5; CDR3nt: TGTGCCAGCCGCCGCCGCCCGGCGGGAGTCGAGACCCAGTACTTC; CDR3aa: CASRRRPAGVETQYF
abundance: once; d_gene: -; len: 16; v_gene: TRBV11-3; j_gene: TRBJ2-5; CDR3nt: TGTGCCAGCAGCTTAGGGAGTAACGCGGGAAAAGAGACCCAGTACTTC; CDR3aa: CASSLGSNAGKETQYF
abundance: once; d_gene: TRBD2; len: 15; v_gene: TRBV7-8; j_gene: TRBJ2-1; CDR3nt: TGTGCCAGCATCCTAGCGGGAGGCTTGTACAATGAGCAGTTCTTC; CDR3aa: CASILAGGLYNEQFF
abundance: -; d_gene: TRBD1; len: 15; v_gene: TRBV13; j_gene: TRBJ2-2; CDR3nt: TGTGCCAGCAGCGTCACCGGGACAGGGGCCGGGGAGCTGTTTTTT; CDR3aa: CASSVTGTGAGELFF
abundance: -; d_gene: -; len: 12; v_gene: TRBV19; j_gene: TRBJ1-1; CDR3nt: TGTGCCAGTAGTAAGCAGGGCACTGAAGCTTTCTTT; CDR3aa: CASSKQGTEAFF
abundance: -; d_gene: -; len: 13; v_gene: TRBV27; j_gene: TRBJ1-1; CDR3nt: TGTGCCAGCAGTTACAGGGTGAACACTGAAGCTTTCTTT; CDR3aa: CASSYRVNTEAFF
abundance: -; d_gene: -; len: 15; v_gene: TRBV5-1; j_gene: TRBJ1-5; CDR3nt: TGCGCCAGCAGCTTAGCGGGGGTTAGCAATCAGCCCCAGCATTTT; CDR3aa: CASSLAGVSNQPQHF
abundance: -; d_gene: TRBD1; len: 14; v_gene: TRBV6-5; j_gene: TRBJ1-3; CDR3nt: TGTGCCAGCAGAAGACAGGGAATGGGAAACACCATATATTTT; CDR3aa: CASRRQGMGNTIYF
abundance: -; d_gene: -; len: 13; v_gene: TRBV29-1; j_gene: TRBJ1-1; CDR3nt: TGCAGCGTTGACTTGGGGCCGAACACTGAAGCTTTCTTT; CDR3aa: CSVDLGPNTEAFF